The clone carrying this T cell receptor (beta chain) was counted ten times or more. What it binds is not known. The source of the sample is a study of T cells after yellow fever vaccination. TCRdb analysed the 5' RACE reads with MiXCR anew, one entry per CDR3 protein. This sample has 110,000 or so distinct CDR3 sequences; 5.5% to 8% occur once, and the top ten carry approximately 2.7%. The study's findings and limits: In post-booster samples, most primary-vaccination clones reappeared (approximately 96% CD4, over 70% CD8).

The CDR3 contains 13 residues. Germline CDR1 reads SQVTM; CDR2 reads ANQGSEA. V shed 7 bases, J shed 3 bases, and the junction held 6 bases outside the gene matches. The sample was CD4+ T cells sorted from PBMCs, taken about 49 days after the first yellow fever vaccination. This chain joins TRBV29-1 and TRBJ2-7; 10 nucleotides line up with TRBD1. The sequence was collected from a man between 18 and 29 years old who received the YFV17D yellow fever vaccine. The DNA for the CDR3 is TGCAGCGCTACCCGGGACAGGGGCTACGAGCAGTACTTC. This encodes CSATRDRGYEQYF.